These 32 T cell receptor beta chains came from one sample sequenced in a study of blood T cell repertoires in COVID-19. The repertoire was sequenced with immunoSEQ multiplex PCR; TCRdb's copy has only in-frame clones and lacks some. The sample has hundreds of thousands of clones, about 88% seen once. The source material was peripheral blood. All receptors derive from a woman between 65 and 79 years old with COVID-19, enrolled during active disease.

The CDR3 nucleotides are TGTGCCAGCAGTACGGACAGTTTAGATACAGATACGCAGTATTTT. Protein product: CASSTDSLDTDTQYF. The rearrangement joins TRBV27 to TRBJ2-3; perhaps TRBD1 as D (6 bases). The CDR3 is made up of 15 amino acids. Germline-derived CDR1 and CDR2 are MNHEY and SMNVEV (reference sequence). Trimming took 5 bases from V and 3 from J, leaving 15 bases between them.

The chain couples TRBV2 to TRBJ1-1; TRBD1 might be the D (5 bases). The CDR3 runs 13 residues. V gave up 7 bases and J gave up 4 bases, with 13 bases separating them. From germline, CDR1 is SNHLY and CDR2 FYNNEI. The CDR3 DNA reads TGTGCCAGCAATACCCAGGGAACCACTGAAGCTTTCTTT. This encodes CASNTQGTTEAFF.

The V and J genes are TRBV6-6 and TRBJ1-2, with D unclear. This CDR3 region has 13 residues. V gave up 3 bases and J gave up 2 bases, with 7 bases separating them. Germline-derived CDR1 and CDR2 are MNHNY and SVGAGI (reference sequence). The CDR3 region is CASSYQENYGYTF. The CDR3 bases are TGTGCCAGCAGTTATCAGGAAAACTATGGCTACACCTTC.

In DNA, the CDR3 is TGTGCCAGCAGCCCCCACCGGACAGGGACTAACACTGAAGCTTTCTTT. It codes for CASSPHRTGTNTEAFF. The chain has TRBV14 and TRBJ1-1, with 8 positions matching TRBD1. The CDR3 totals 16 residues. V lost 4 bases and J lost 2; bases outside the gene matches: 9. Germline lookup yields CDR1 SGHDN and CDR2 FVKESK. The full variable domain, in which reference TRBV14 and TRBJ1-1 provide the parts outside the CDR3, is EAGVTQFPSHSVIEKGQTVTLRCDPISGHDNLYWYRRVMGKEIKFLLHFVKESKQDESGMPNNRFLAERTGGTYSTLKVQPAELEDSGVYFCASSPHRTGTNTEAFFGQGTRLTVV.

V usage is TRBV19 and J usage is TRBJ1-5; D unclear. This CDR3 region has 16 residues. The V gene lost 3 bases and the J gene lost 0 bases, with 12 bases spanning the gap. Germline CDR1 and CDR2: LNHDA and SQIVND (reference sequence). CDR3 loop: CASSISAGPSNQPQHF. CDR3 nucleotide sequence: TGTGCCAGTAGTATCAGTGCTGGGCCTAGCAATCAGCCCCAGCATTTT.

The chain links TRBV9 to TRBJ1-3; TRBD1 is a possible D gene (5 bases). The CDR3 is 16 residues long. Germline CDR1 and CDR2: SGDLS and YYNGEE. V lost 0 bases to trimming and J lost 2 bases, with 12 bases between them. The CDR3 spells CASSVEAGWTGNTIYF. The CDR3 DNA reads as TGTGCCAGCAGCGTAGAGGCAGGGTGGACTGGAAACACCATATATTTT.

The V and J genes are TRBV27 and TRBJ1-5; TRBD1 is a possible D gene (5 bases). The CDR3 has 14 amino acids. Trimming took 7 bases from V and 7 from J, leaving 17 bases between them. From germline, CDR1 is MNHEY and CDR2 SMNVEV (reference sequence). The DNA for the CDR3 is TGTGCCAGCAAACCTCCCCGGGGGACCCAGCCCCAGCATTTT. Translation: CASKPPRGTQPQHF.

The CDR3 is CASSLAETGWSDTQYF. As DNA, the CDR3 is TGCGCCAGCAGCTTGGCCGAGACAGGGTGGTCAGATACGCAGTATTTT. V gene TRBV5-1 combines with J gene TRBJ2-3; TRBD1 matches 7 bases. V lost 0 bases, J lost 4 bases, and 8 bases stayed unmatched. Germline CDR1 reads SGHRS; CDR2 reads YFSETQ. The CDR3 has 16 amino acids.

The chain combines TRBV30 with TRBJ1-2; TRBD1 is a possible D gene (5 bases). The CDR3 totals 13 residues. Germline V gives CDR1 GTSNPN, CDR2 SVGIG (reference sequence). V shed 2 bases and J shed 6 bases, with 13 bases lying between them. CDR3 residues: CAWSLGPGDGYTF. CDR3 DNA sequence: TGTGCCTGGAGTCTGGGGCCGGGAGATGGCTACACCTTC.

The rearrangement joins TRBV5-1 to TRBJ2-3; the match to TRBD2 covers 9 bases. With 9 bases clipped from V and 0 bases from J, the junction kept 8 bases outside the gene matches. This CDR3 comprises 15 residues. Germline V lookup: CDR1 SGHRS, CDR2 YFSETQ. CDR3 loop: CATQLAGVSTDTQYF. In DNA form, the CDR3 reads TGCGCCACCCAACTAGCGGGCGTTAGCACAGATACGCAGTATTTT.

The V gene is TRBV6-5, the J gene TRBJ1-1; D possibly corresponds to TRBD1 (5 bases). Looked up from germline, CDR1 is MNHEY and CDR2 is SVGAGI. V lost 7 bases, J lost 7 bases, and 13 bases lay in between. The CDR3 runs to 12 residues. The CDR3 reads CASKRDRHEAFF. The DNA of the CDR3 is TGTGCCAGCAAGCGGGACCGTCATGAAGCTTTCTTT.

The chain recombines TRBV9 with TRBJ1-2; 9 nucleotides line up with TRBD1. With V trimmed by 3 bases and J by 4 bases, 7 bases remained unmatched. The CDR3 is 15 amino acids. Germline V gives CDR1 SGDLS, CDR2 YYNGEE. The CDR3 sequence is CASSASTGGGYGYTF. The CDR3 bases are TGTGCCAGCAGCGCCTCAACAGGGGGCGGCTATGGCTACACCTTC.

The chain carries TRBV13 and TRBJ1-2; 7 nucleotides line up with TRBD1. Germline V lookup: CDR1 PRHDT, CDR2 FYEKMQ (reference sequence). V was pared by 5 bases and J by 2 bases, with 5 bases of the junction left unmatched. This CDR3 contains 14 residues. CDR3 nucleotide sequence: TGTGCCAGCAGCCCGCCGGGACAGAACTATGGCTACACCTTC. Protein: CASSPPGQNYGYTF. The entire variable domain, with the rest obtained from reference TRBV13 and TRBJ1-2, is as follows: AAGVIQSPRHLIKEKRETATLKCYPIPRHDTVYWYQQGPGQDPQFLISFYEKMQSDKGSIPDRFSAQQFSDYHSELNMSSLELGDSALYFCASSPPGQNYGYTFGSGTRLTVV.

This clone was counted only a few times. Sequence at one end of the junction differs from germline and may be a read error. The chain carries TRBV5-1 and TRBJ2-7; D is uncertain. Germline lookup yields CDR1 SGHRS and CDR2 YFSETQ. This CDR3 contains 13 residues. CDR3 in DNA: TGCGCCAGCAGCTTGTATCCCTCCGACGAGCAGTACTTC. Its protein is CASSLYPSDEQYF.

The table lists this clone with a count of one. The CDR3 nucleotides read TGTGCCAGCTCGACTGGGGAGCTGTTTTTT. Its translation: CASSTGELFF. V and J are TRBV19 and TRBJ2-2; D gene ambiguous. This CDR3 has 10 amino acids. Trimming stripped 9 bases from V and 8 bases from J, with 7 bases between. Germline V gene data show CDR1 as LNHDA and CDR2 as SQIVND (reference sequence). Variable domain in full (rest from reference TRBV19 and TRBJ2-2): DGGITQSPKYLFRKEGQNVTLSCEQNLNHDAMYWYRQDPGQGLRLIYYSQIVNDFQKGDIAEGYSVSREKKESFPLTVTSAQKNPTAFYLCASSTGELFFGEGSRLTVL.

CDR3 sequence: CASSTGRAGSPLHF. Here the CDR3 DNA reads TGTGCCAGCAGCACCGGGAGGGCGGGATCACCCCTCCACTTT. The chain recombines TRBV21-1 with TRBJ1-6. TRBV21-1 is noted as a pseudogene. The CDR3 runs to 14 residues.

In regard to this clone: The same CDR3 can be traced to other DNA sequences in this sample. This chain connects TRBV5-1 to TRBJ1-3, with unresolved D. V was clipped by 0 bases and J by 2 bases, with 6 bases between them. The CDR3 is 14 residues long. Germline CDR1 SGHRS, CDR2 YFSETQ. The CDR3 region has the DNA TGCGCCAGCAGCTTGGCGGGAACTGGAAACACCATATATTTT. It is translated as CASSLAGTGNTIYF.

This chain links TRBV12-3 or TRBV12-4 with TRBJ1-1; 7 nucleotides match TRBD1. Unmatched junction bases numbered 6, after V lost 7 bases and J lost 4 bases. This CDR3 is built from 13 residues. The DNA for the CDR3 is TGTGCCAGCACCTTCTCAGGGGGCACTGAAGCTTTCTTT. Protein: CASTFSGGTEAFF.

The chain employs TRBV29-1 and TRBJ1-2, with D maybe TRBD1 (5 bases). V was cut by 4 bases and J by 4 bases, with 16 bases left in between. The germline CDR1 and CDR2 sequences are SQVTM and ANQGSEA. This CDR3 region has 14 residues. CDR3 sequence reads: CSVVSGMSSYGYTF. DNA of the CDR3: TGCAGCGTTGTATCAGGGATGAGCAGCTATGGCTACACCTTC.

J is TRBJ2-3 and V is TRBV2; D is perhaps TRBD2 (5 bases). CDR1 and CDR2 from the germline V gene are SNHLY and FYNNEI. V was pared by 3 bases and J by 1 base, with 14 bases between. This CDR3 has 16 amino acids. In nucleotides, the CDR3 is TGTGCCAGCAGTGAGTGGAGCGGAGTACGCACAGATACGCAGTATTTT. Amino acids: CASSEWSGVRTDTQYF.

The chain employs TRBV19 and TRBJ2-4, with TRBD2 matching 7 bases. Germline V gene data show CDR1 as LNHDA and CDR2 as SQIVND (reference sequence). This CDR3 has 13 amino acids. Trimming cost V 7 bases and J 4 bases; bases outside gene matches: 4. CDR3: CASKVGGKNIQYF. For the CDR3, the DNA is TGTGCCAGTAAGGTGGGAGGGAAAAACATTCAGTACTTC.

The gene calls are TRBV10-1 and TRBJ2-1; TRBD2 is a possible D gene (7 bases). Deletions cut 4 bases from V and 4 bases from J, with 26 bases between. The CDR3 sequence is 19 residues long. Looked up from germline, CDR1 is WNHNN and CDR2 is SYGVQD (reference sequence). In DNA form, the CDR3 reads TGCGCCAGCAGTGGTGGACAGCCCCTCCCGGGCGGGGGATACAATGAGCAGTTCTTC. As protein: CASSGGQPLPGGGYNEQFF.

The chain combines TRBV6-2 or TRBV6-3 with TRBJ1-6; D might be TRBD1 (6 bases). This CDR3 is 16 amino acids long. Per the germline V gene, CDR1 is MNHEY and CDR2 is SVGEGT. The V end was cut by 0 bases, the J end by 2 bases, with 8 bases between. CDR3 nucleotides: TGTGCCAGCAGTTACTCTCAGGGGACCTATAATTCACCCCTCCACTTT. This gives the protein CASSYSQGTYNSPLHF.

This clone was recorded a few times. This chain uses TRBV6-2 or TRBV6-3 with TRBJ1-2; TRBD1 aligns across 9 bases. Germline V gene sequence: CDR1 MNHEY, CDR2 SVGEGT. V lost 6 bases and J lost 5; bases outside the gene matches: 7. The CDR3 runs 14 residues. The CDR3 sequence: CASSPFDRGYGYTF. CDR3 nucleotides: TGTGCCAGCAGCCCCTTCGACAGGGGGTATGGCTACACCTTC.

The chain joins TRBV29-1 to TRBJ1-2; 10 bases are shared with TRBD1. Germline assignment: CDR1 SQVTM and CDR2 ANQGSEA. This CDR3 has 14 amino acids. J gave up 0 bases and V 5 bases, and 3 bases lay outside the gene matches. The CDR3 protein is CSVPGQGANYGYTF. CDR3 nucleotide sequence: TGCAGCGTTCCTGGACAGGGGGCTAACTATGGCTACACCTTC. Drawing the rest from reference TRBV29-1 and TRBJ1-2, the complete variable domain is SAVISQKPSRDICQRGTSLTIQCQVDSQVTMMFWYRQQPGQSLTLIATANQGSEATYESGFVIDKFPISRPNLTFSTLTVSNMSPEDSSIYLCSVPGQGANYGYTFGSGTRLTVV.

Here the CDR3 DNA reads TGTGCCATCAGTGAGTCCGGACAGGGAAGAGATACGCAGTATTTT. It translates to CAISESGQGRDTQYF. The rearrangement joins TRBV10-3 to TRBJ2-3; the match to TRBD1 covers 8 bases. Germline CDR1 is ENHRY and CDR2 is SYGVKD. Trimming cost V 0 bases and J 5 bases; bases outside gene matches: 4. There are 15 residues in the CDR3.

In DNA, the CDR3 is TGTGCCAGCAGTTTATCTTCTTTCGGGACAGTCTATGGCTACACCTTC. Its protein product is CASSLSSFGTVYGYTF. This chain links TRBV28 with TRBJ1-2, with 7 positions matching TRBD1. Germline V gives CDR1 MDHEN, CDR2 SYDVKM. V lost 1 base, J lost 4 bases, and 9 bases stayed unmatched. The CDR3 spans 16 residues.

The gene calls are TRBV2 and TRBJ1-3, with 12 nucleotides matching TRBD1. This CDR3 is 16 amino acids long. Germline V gene lookup returns CDR1 SNHLY and CDR2 FYNNEI. V lost 8 bases and J lost 1; bases outside the gene matches: 6. This CDR3 reads CASHRDRGQSGNTIYF. In DNA form, the CDR3 reads TGTGCCAGCCACCGGGACAGGGGGCAATCTGGAAACACCATATATTTT.

This clone came up once. The V call is TRBV19, the J call TRBJ1-2, with D unresolved. Trimming shortened V by 4 bases and J by 4 bases, and 7 bases separated the two germline ends. The CDR3 runs 12 residues. CDR1 LNHDA and CDR2 SQIVND come from the germline V gene (reference sequence). The CDR3 loop reads CASSTQPYGYTF. The CDR3 nucleotides read TGTGCCAGTAGTACACAGCCCTATGGCTACACCTTC.

The genes are TRBV29-1 and TRBJ1-2; 10 bases are a match to TRBD1. Germline CDR1 SQVTM, CDR2 ANQGSEA. The J segment lost 3 bases and the V segment lost 1 base, leaving 5 bases of the junction unmatched. CDR3 size: 15 residues. The CDR3 is CSVEVETGGYYGYTF. CDR3 nucleotide sequence: TGCAGCGTTGAAGTTGAGACAGGGGGCTACTATGGCTACACCTTC. The variable domain in full, with the rest retrieved from reference TRBV29-1 and TRBJ1-2, is SAVISQKPSRDICQRGTSLTIQCQVDSQVTMMFWYRQQPGQSLTLIATANQGSEATYESGFVIDKFPISRPNLTFSTLTVSNMSPEDSSIYLCSVEVETGGYYGYTFGSGTRLTVV.

The rearrangement joins TRBV6-2 or TRBV6-3 to TRBJ2-4; TRBD1 matches at 7 bases. Germline trimming cut 2 bases from V and 8 bases from J; bases unmatched to any gene: 12. The CDR3 has 16 residues. Germline CDR1 reads MNHEY; CDR2 reads SVGEGT. In nucleotides, the CDR3 is TGTGCCAGCAGTTACGACAGGGCTCGGTATGTGGACATTCAGTACTTC. It translates to CASSYDRARYVDIQYF.

The V gene is TRBV2, the J gene TRBJ1-3; weak D call: TRBD1 (6 bases). CDR3 length: 17 amino acids. The V gene lost 6 bases and the J gene lost 4 bases, with 22 bases spanning the gap. Per the germline V gene, CDR1 is SNHLY and CDR2 is FYNNEI. CDR3 sequence (DNA): TGTGCCAGCAGGCCTCTAGACTTAACAGGGATCGGAAACACCATATATTTT. Amino acids: CASRPLDLTGIGNTIYF. The full variable domain, rest sourced from reference TRBV2 and TRBJ1-3, is EPEVTQTPSHQVTQMGQEVILRCVPISNHLYFYWYRQILGQKVEFLVSFYNNEISEKSEIFDDQFSVERPDGSNFTLKIRSTKLEDSAMYFCASRPLDLTGIGNTIYFGEGSWLTVV.